These T cell receptor beta chains were read from a single sample in a study of PD-1 blockade in classical Hodgkin lymphoma. Produced via immunoSEQ multiplex PCR; TCRdb's table is partial and in-frame only. The data show more than 35,000 clones, less than 80% seen once. The source material was peripheral blood mononuclear cells (PBMCs), sampled at baseline. The receptor source for this set is a human donor with classical Hodgkin lymphoma. The CDR3 runs from the conserved cysteine through the conserved F or W. The D gene is left open where the match is weak. Clone size is given for some rows only: seen once, a few or many times, or a class if the clone is expanded.

J	V	size	D	DNA	CDR3
TRBJ1-5	TRBV5-4	NA	TRBD1	TGTGCCAGCAGCTCGGGGACAGGGGAAATTAGCAATCAGCCCCAGCATTTT	CASSSGTGEISNQPQHF
TRBJ2-7	TRBV21-1	NA	NA	TGTGCCAGCAGCACCGTGGGACGCCCAGGACCGAACCAGTACGAGCAGTACTTC	CASSTVGRPGPNQYEQYF
TRBJ2-5	TRBV6-5	few	NA	TGTGCCAGCATTACCGGGGAGACCCAGTACTTC	CASITGETQYF
TRBJ1-2	TRBV27	few	TRBD1	TGTGCCAGCAGTCCGACAGGGAGCTATGGCTACACCTTC	CASSPTGSYGYTF
TRBJ2-1	TRBV10-3	NA	TRBD2	TGTGCCATCAGTGAACCTAGCGGGACTCCCCAGGGCAATGAGCAGTTCTTC	CAISEPSGTPQGNEQFF
TRBJ2-1	TRBV5-1	NA	TRBD2	TGCGCCAGCAGCTTGAGGGTACTAGCGGGGGACAATGAGCAGTTCTTC	CASSLRVLAGDNEQFF
TRBJ2-1	TRBV10-1	NA	NA	TGCGCCAGCAGCCCTGACGGGGAGGGGGAGTACAATGAGCAGTTCTTC	CASSPDGEGEYNEQFF
TRBJ2-1	TRBV6-5	NA	TRBD1	TGTGCCAGCAGTACAGGGGGAGCGGAGGGGTGGCAGTTCTTC	CASSTGGAEGWQFF
TRBJ2-7	TRBV27	once	TRBD2	TGTGCCAGCAGTTTAATAAGCGGGAGTCCCTCCTACGAGCAGTACTTC	CASSLISGSPSYEQYF
TRBJ2-1	TRBV10-3	NA	TRBD2	TGTGCCATCAGTGGTGTTACCGCGGGAGCCAACTACAATGAGCAGTTCTTC	CAISGVTAGANYNEQFF
TRBJ2-7	TRBV4-2	NA	NA	TGTGCCAGCAGCCAAGCTTCGGCTTACGAGCAGTACTTC	CASSQASAYEQYF
TRBJ2-1	TRBV11-2	NA	NA	TGTGCCAGCAGCGTACTAGTCGATGGGAATGAGCAGTTCTTC	CASSVLVDGNEQFF
TRBJ2-2	TRBV2	NA	NA	TGTGCCTCCAAAAGAGGCGGGGAGCTGTTTTTT	CASKRGGELFF
TRBJ2-2	TRBV9	NA	NA	TGTGCCAGCAGCGTAGCGGCAGGTTCCAGGACCGGGGAGCTGTTTTTT	CASSVAAGSRTGELFF
TRBJ2-2	TRBV13	NA	TRBD1	TGTGCCAGCAGCCTGGCGGCTTGGGACAGGGAGAGCACCGGGGAGCTGTTTTTT	CASSLAAWDRESTGELFF
TRBJ1-1	TRBV28	NA	NA	TGTGCCAGCAGTTCCCCTGGGAACACTGAAGCTTTCTTT	CASSSPGNTEAFF
TRBJ2-1	TRBV7-2	NA	TRBD1	TGTGCCAGCAGTCGACGGGTAGGGGGCGAAATGAGTCGATCAAATGAGCAGTTCTTC	CASSRRVGGEMSRSNEQFF
TRBJ2-7	TRBV9	once	TRBD1	TGTGCCAGCAGCGTAGGACAGGGCTTCTCCTACGAGCAGTACTTC	CASSVGQGFSYEQYF
TRBJ1-1	TRBV18	NA	NA	TGTGCCAGCTCACCAAGACAGGCGAGGGACACTGAAGCTTTCTTT	CASSPRQARDTEAFF
TRBJ2-1	TRBV11-2	NA	TRBD2	TGTGCCAGCAGCTCCAGCGGCGGGGCTAGCGGGAGTGATGAGCAGTTCTTC	CASSSSGGASGSDEQFF
TRBJ1-3	TRBV6-5	NA	NA	TGTGCCAGCACCCCAGGAACTCTTGGAAACACCATATATTTT	CASTPGTLGNTIYF
TRBJ2-7	TRBV28	NA	NA	TGTGCCAGCAGGAAACGCACAGGGGAGGGGACCTACGAGCAGTACTTC	CASRKRTGEGTYEQYF
TRBJ2-1	TRBV7-2	few	NA	TGTGCCAGCAGTCCTAGTCTACTATACTCTCTTGAGCAGTTCTTC	CASSPSLLYSLEQFF
TRBJ2-7	TRBV28	NA	NA	TGTGCCAGCAGATTAACAGCTTCCTACGAGCAGTACTTC	CASRLTASYEQYF
TRBJ1-2	TRBV28	once	NA	TGTGCCAGCAGTTATCAGGACAGCCGATTGCTCTATGGCTACACCTTC	CASSYQDSRLLYGYTF
TRBJ2-1	TRBV4-1	once	TRBD2	TGCGCCAGCAGCCAGGGGACTAGCGGGATGTCCTACAATGAGCAGTTCTTC	CASSQGTSGMSYNEQFF
TRBJ2-1	TRBV6-1	NA	NA	TGTGCCAGCAGTGTTGGGACCGTTTACAATGAGCAGTTCTTC	CASSVGTVYNEQFF
TRBJ2-7	TRBV28	once	NA	TGTGCCAGCCGCAGGGGGGGCTCCTACGAGCAGTACTTC	CASRRGGSYEQYF
TRBJ2-7	TRBV5-4	NA	TRBD2	TGTGCCAGCAGCTTCGGGGAGGGCTACGAGCAGTACTTC	CASSFGEGYEQYF
TRBJ2-7	TRBV7-6	NA	NA	TGTGCCAGCAGCCCTGGCACCTACGAGCAGTACTTC	CASSPGTYEQYF
TRBJ2-3	TRBV20-1	NA	NA	TGCAGTGCTGTAACGACAGATACGCAGTATTTT	CSAVTTDTQYF
TRBJ2-7	TRBV2	NA	NA	TGTGCCAGCAGTGAACAGTCCCTTGGCGAGCAGTACTTC	CASSEQSLGEQYF
TRBJ2-2	TRBV9	NA	NA	TGTGCCAGCAGCACCTCGCGGGGACTCCCGAACACCGGGGAGCTGTTTTTT	CASSTSRGLPNTGELFF
TRBJ1-3	TRBV2	NA	NA	TGTGCCAGCAGGGGAGGAGGCAGTTACGGAAACACCATATATTTT	CASRGGGSYGNTIYF
TRBJ1-2	TRBV2	few	NA	TGTGCCAGCAGTGAAGACAGGTCTAACTATGGCTACACCTTC	CASSEDRSNYGYTF
TRBJ2-7	TRBV5-4	NA	TRBD2	TGTGCCAGCAGCTTGTCTGGACGAGCGGGGATGACCTACGAGCAGTACTTC	CASSLSGRAGMTYEQYF
TRBJ1-3	TRBV4-3	NA	NA	TGCGCCAGCAGCCAAGAACTTCGGATGGGAAACACCATATATTTT	CASSQELRMGNTIYF
TRBJ2-3	TRBV6-1	NA	NA	TGTGCCAGCAATCAGGGCGGGACCTCCACAGATACGCAGTATTTT	CASNQGGTSTDTQYF
TRBJ2-3	TRBV18	NA	NA	TGTGCCAGCTCCCCTGGGGGCGCGGTCACAGATACGCAGTATTTT	CASSPGGAVTDTQYF
TRBJ2-7	TRBV7-9	NA	NA	TGTGCCAGCAGCTTAACGAGTTACTACGAGCAGTACTTC	CASSLTSYYEQYF
TRBJ2-2	TRBV11-1	NA	NA	TGTGCCAGCAGCTGGGGGGGCAAGGGGTCCCCCGGGGAGCTGTTTTTT	CASSWGGKGSPGELFF
TRBJ2-7	TRBV19	NA	TRBD1	TGTGCCAGTAGTTCCTCCGGGACAGGGAGCTACGAGCAGTACTTC	CASSSSGTGSYEQYF
TRBJ2-7	TRBV28	NA	NA	TGTGCCAGCAGGGACCGTGGCTACGAGCAGTACTTC	CASRDRGYEQYF
TRBJ1-1	TRBV6-6	NA	TRBD1	TGTGCCAGCAGTAACCATCGACAGGGCACTGAAGCTTTCTTT	CASSNHRQGTEAFF
TRBJ2-1	TRBV7-7	NA	TRBD2	TGTGCTAGCAGCACAAGGGCGCTAGCGGGAGGGCTCTACAATGAGCAGTTCTTC	CASSTRALAGGLYNEQFF
TRBJ1-2	TRBV29-1	NA	NA	TGCAGCGTTGTTCGGGGCAGCGGTTATGGCTACACCTTC	CSVVRGSGYGYTF
TRBJ2-3	TRBV27	NA	NA	TGTGCCAGCAGTTTATATAGGTCAGATACGCAGTATTTT	CASSLYRSDTQYF
TRBJ2-6	TRBV7-2	NA	TRBD1	TGTGCCAGCCTCCCCGGACAGGGGCTCTCTGGGGCCAACGTCCTGACTTTC	CASLPGQGLSGANVLTF
TRBJ1-1	TRBV11-2	few	NA	TGTGCCAGCAGCTTAGCAACCTACACTGAAGCTTTCTTT	CASSLATYTEAFF
TRBJ2-1	TRBV9	few	TRBD1	TGTGCCAGCAGCGACCAGGGGGTCTCCTACAATGAGCAGTTCTTC	CASSDQGVSYNEQFF
TRBJ2-7	TRBV14	NA	NA	TGTGCCAGCGGCCAGGCCTACGAGCAGTACTTC	CASGQAYEQYF
TRBJ2-7	TRBV10-3	NA	TRBD2	TGTGCCATCGGGGCGGGCGGGTTAGGCTCGCGGGAGCTATACGAGCAGTACTTC	CAIGAGGLGSRELYEQYF
TRBJ2-1	TRBV28	NA	NA	TGTGCCAGCAGCCAACCGACTAGCTACAATGAGCAGTTCTTC	CASSQPTSYNEQFF
TRBJ2-7	TRBV2	NA	NA	TGTGCCAGCAGTGTGGAGGCCTCGAGCTCCTACGAGCAGTACTTC	CASSVEASSSYEQYF
TRBJ1-2	TRBV11-2	once	NA	TGTGCCAGCAGCCAGCGGCCCCCATACGATGGCTACACCTTC	CASSQRPPYDGYTF